The present T cell receptor (beta chain) was sequenced within a study of CD4 T cells in relation to SARS-CoV-2 and coronaviruses. Study background: A couple of subjects were Hispanic; patients were seven or eight males and 4 females.

General study points: Culture-expanded clones reflect memory recall rather than primary priming during culture. No donor gave both pre-pandemic and post-infection samples.

This clone turned up a few times. Its antigen remains unidentified. Between the trimmed V and J ends, which lost 0 bases and 0 bases, there was a span of 7 bases. CDR1 SGDLS and CDR2 YYNGEE come from the germline V gene. The CDR3 consists of 15 residues. Uncultured naive and memory CD4+ T cells supplied DNA for deep TCR-beta sequencing. Some clones are missing from TCRdb's copy, which holds only in-frame ones; the method was immunoSEQ multiplex PCR. The data show tens of thousands of clones, approximately 85% seen once. This sequence joins TRBV9 and TRBJ1-3; D gene unclear. This TCR came from an adult with COVID-19. The sample taken for sequencing was memory CD4+ T cells from PBMCs. The CDR3 loop is CASSVDPSSGNTIYF. The CDR3 DNA sequence: TGTGCCAGCAGCGTAGACCCCTCCTCTGGAAACACCATATATTTT.